The 21 T cell receptor beta chains reported below all come from one sample, sequenced in a study of T cell repertoires in cytomegalovirus infection (dated by TCRdb to the late 2010s). The run used an Illumina HiSeq 1500. Using fastp at Q25 and MiXCR, TCRdb reprocessed the public reads and kept productive beta chains. Entries are consolidated by CDR3 protein sequence, retaining the most common genes and DNA. The sample has about 740,000 distinct CDR3 sequences on record, roughly 30% of them singletons. The leading ten clones occupy approximately 18% of the sample. The treatment or condition label, read with the paper, signifies: in vitro stimulation with specific CMV peptide epitopes to enrich CMV-specific T cells. These TCRs are of unknown antigen specificity. The material sequenced was cultured PBMCs, taken from culture after CMV antigen stimulation. The origin of the receptors is a human donor in good health (CMV status not recorded). Some clones in this sample may be carry-over from other donors' samples.

The chain links TRBV7-8 to TRBJ2-1; D assignment may be TRBD1 or TRBD2 (5 bases each). V lost 3 bases and J 4 bases, leaving 10 bases between the germline ends. Per germline, CDR1 SGHVS and CDR2 FQNEAQ. The length of the CDR3 is 14 residues. CDR3 in DNA: TGTGCCAGCAGCTTTGGGGCGGGTTACAATGAGCAGTTCTTC. Protein product: CASSFGAGYNEQFF.

In its sample, this clonotype was seen a few times. The chain couples TRBV6-1 to TRBJ2-3, with 8 bases that match TRBD2. Trimming cost V 1 base and J 11 bases; bases outside gene matches: 14. This CDR3 is 16 amino acids long. Germline loops: CDR1 MNHNS, CDR2 SASEGT. CDR3: CASSEVAGGIRIGQYF. The CDR3 DNA reads as TGTGCCAGCAGTGAAGTTGCGGGGGGAATAAGGATCGGGCAGTATTTT.

The chain uses TRBV28 and TRBJ2-7; D is undetermined. Germline values: CDR1 MDHEN, CDR2 SYDVKM. The CDR3 totals 13 residues. V was pared by 3 bases and J by 5 bases, with 11 bases between. Here the CDR3 DNA reads TGTGCCAGCAGTTTCCCGCTTATTGACGAGCAGTACTTC. Encoded protein: CASSFPLIDEQYF.

This clonotype has only a few counts. The rearrangement uses TRBV6-1 and TRBJ1-5; D not certain. Germline-derived CDR1 and CDR2 are MNHNS and SASEGT. This CDR3 contains 13 residues. V was cut by 8 bases and J by 7 bases, with 15 bases left in between. The CDR3 sequence is CASEPSLGQPQHF. The CDR3 DNA reads TGTGCCAGCGAACCAAGTTTAGGACAGCCCCAGCATTTT.

The J gene is TRBJ2-5, the V gene TRBV27; 9 nucleotides match TRBD2. CDR1 is MNHEY, CDR2 SMNVEV, per germline (reference sequence). V was pared by 5 bases and J by 0 bases, with 7 bases of the junction left unmatched. CDR3 length: 16 amino acids. The CDR3 DNA is TGTGCCAGCAGTATCACCGGGACTAGCAACCAAGAGACCCAGTACTTC. Amino acid sequence: CASSITGTSNQETQYF.

This clonotype was picked up a small number of times. The V gene is TRBV2, the J gene TRBJ2-1; D gene ambiguous. The germline gives CDR1 SNHLY, CDR2 FYNNEI. V was trimmed by 8 bases and J by 2 bases, leaving 10 bases between them. This CDR3 region has 13 residues. The CDR3 region has the DNA TGTGCCAGCCGAATCCGAGCCTACAATGAGCAGTTCTTC. As protein: CASRIRAYNEQFF. Using reference TRBV2 and TRBJ2-1 for the parts outside the CDR3, the full variable domain is EPEVTQTPSHQVTQMGQEVILRCVPISNHLYFYWYRQILGQKVEFLVSFYNNEISEKSEIFDDQFSVERPDGSNFTLKIRSTKLEDSAMYFCASRIRAYNEQFFGPGTRLTVL.

In its sample, this clonotype was seen a few times. The genes are TRBV4-3 and TRBJ2-3, with a possible D match to TRBD2 (6 bases). Germline V gene sequence: CDR1 LGHNA, CDR2 YSLEER. Deletions cut 2 bases from V and 0 bases from J, with 9 bases between. This CDR3 has 15 residues. This CDR3 is CASSQRGSSTDTQYF. In DNA form, the CDR3 reads TGCGCCAGCAGCCAACGGGGGAGCAGCACAGATACGCAGTATTTT.

About this clonotype itself: A read error may account for a junction end that differs from germline. This chain connects TRBV18 to TRBJ1-1, with D tentatively TRBD1 (5 bases). The germline CDR1 and CDR2 sequences are KGHSH and LQKENI. The CDR3 is 12 residues long. The chain's CDR3 is CASSPGHYIPSF. The DNA of the CDR3 is TGCGCCAGCTCTCCGGGGCACTATATCCCATCATTT.

The CDR3 DNA is TGCGCCATCCGAGAACTAGCGGGAGATAAAGATGAGCAGTTCTTC. Translated, it gives CAIRELAGDKDEQFF. The rearrangement links TRBV10-2 to TRBJ2-1, with 11 positions matching TRBD2. The CDR3 runs to 15 residues. V was pared by 10 bases and J by 8 bases, with 13 bases of the junction left unmatched. Germline V CDR1 and CDR2: WSHSY, SAAADI.

CDR3 sequence reads: CASSWTETTEAFF. The CDR3 coding sequence is TGTGCCAGTAGTTGGACCGAGACAACTGAAGCTTTCTTT. The chain carries TRBV19 and TRBJ1-1; D is undetermined. V was clipped by 5 bases and J by 5 bases, with 12 bases between them. The CDR3 runs to 13 residues. Looked up from germline, CDR1 is LNHDA and CDR2 is SQIVND (reference sequence).

Only a few counts were recorded for this clonotype. The rearrangement joins TRBV6-2 or TRBV6-3 to TRBJ1-2; 7 bases are shared with TRBD1. J was trimmed by 4 bases and V by 1 base; bases with no gene match: 3. CDR1 MNHEY and CDR2 SVGEGT come from the germline V gene. This CDR3 is built from 14 residues. DNA of the CDR3: TGTGCCAGCAGTTACTTCGGGACAGCCTATGGCTACACCTTC. The encoded protein is CASSYFGTAYGYTF.

This clonotype has more than one count but fewer than ten. V is TRBV6-1 and J is TRBJ1-1; D might be TRBD1 (5 bases). Trimming shortened V by 7 bases and J by 1 base, and 19 bases separated the two germline ends. The CDR3 loop spans 16 amino acids. Germline CDR1 is MNHNS and CDR2 is SASEGT. The CDR3 DNA reads TGTGCCAGCACCTCCGGTCGGAGGACAAAGAACACTGAAGCTTTCTTT. It is translated as CASTSGRRTKNTEAFF.

V is TRBV5-5 and J is TRBJ2-7; D unclear. The CDR3 is made up of 14 amino acids. Germline V gene lookup returns CDR1 SGHKS and CDR2 YYEKEE (reference sequence). V lost 3 bases and J lost 0, with 10 bases in between. The CDR3 coding sequence is TGTGCCAGCAGCTCATTAATGAGCTCCTACGAGCAGTACTTC. It is translated as CASSSLMSSYEQYF.

The count of this clonotype is one. V and J are TRBV7-2 and TRBJ2-3; D gene unclear. Germline values: CDR1 SGHTA, CDR2 FQGNSA. The CDR3 runs to 15 residues. V was cut by 1 base and J by 2 bases, with 10 bases left in between. For the CDR3, the DNA is TGTGCCAGCAGCTTAGATTCTGTCAACACAGATACGCAGTATTTT. It translates to CASSLDSVNTDTQYF.

This clonotype has more than one count but fewer than ten. The chain links TRBV7-9 to TRBJ2-7; D perhaps matches TRBD2 (6 bases). CDR1 and CDR2 (germline): SEHNR, FQNEAQ (reference sequence). Trimming removed 5 bases at V and 2 bases at J, with 19 bases between. The CDR3 has 16 residues. The CDR3 DNA sequence: TGTGCCAGCAGCCCGACCCGGGCGGGGCACACCTACGAGCAGTACTTC. It specifies CASSPTRAGHTYEQYF.

As regards this clonotype: A much larger clone lies a single base off, so this may be a read error. J is TRBJ1-1 and V is TRBV6-6; no definite D call. Per germline, CDR1 MNHNY and CDR2 SVGAGI (reference sequence). Trimming took off 0 bases at V and 3 bases at J, with 2 bases between the two ends. The CDR3 spans 12 residues. The CDR3 nucleotides read TGTGCCAGCAGTTACTCCCACACTGAAGCTTTCTTT. It encodes CASSYSHTEAFF.

The chain uses TRBV19 and TRBJ1-4, with D possibly TRBD1 on 5 matching bases. Per germline, CDR1 LNHDA and CDR2 SQIVND (reference sequence). The CDR3 extends over 15 amino acids. The V end lost 5 bases, the J end lost 5 bases, and 15 bases lay between the germline ends. CDR3 DNA: TGTGCCAGTAGTCACTGGGGCAGTCAGAATGAAAAACTGTTTTTT. Translated, it gives CASSHWGSQNEKLFF.

This chain links TRBV6-1 with TRBJ1-5; D perhaps matches TRBD1 (6 bases). V lost 10 bases and J 4 bases, leaving 14 bases between the germline ends. Germline assignment: CDR1 MNHNS and CDR2 SASEGT. The length of the CDR3 is 13 residues. The CDR3, as DNA: TGTGCCATCCGACAGGCCCCTAATCAGCCCCAGCATTTT. Encoded protein: CAIRQAPNQPQHF.

CDR3 DNA: TGCAGTGCTAGTTGGGCTAGCGGGAGGTCGAGCACAGATACGCAGTATTTT. Amino acids: CSASWASGRSSTDTQYF. The chain uses TRBV20-1 and TRBJ2-3, with TRBD2 matching over 11 bases. J lost 0 bases, V lost 3 bases, and 8 bases had no gene match. Per germline, CDR1 DFQATT and CDR2 SNEGSKA (reference sequence). CDR3 size: 17 residues.

This clonotype was detected only a few times. The gene calls are TRBV19 and TRBJ2-5, with TRBD2 matching 14 bases. Germline CDR1 is LNHDA and CDR2 is SQIVND (reference sequence). V gave up 6 bases and J gave up 5 bases; unmatched junction bases: 11. The CDR3 spans 17 residues. The CDR3 reads CASSPHGTSGGDETQYF. The DNA for the CDR3 is TGTGCCAGTAGCCCTCACGGGACTAGCGGGGGAGACGAGACCCAGTACTTC.

The chain joins TRBV20-1 to TRBJ2-7, with D tentatively TRBD2 (5 bases). The V gene lost 5 bases and the J gene lost 6 bases, with 20 bases spanning the gap. Per germline, CDR1 DFQATT and CDR2 SNEGSKA (reference sequence). This CDR3 is 14 amino acids long. CDR3 in amino acids: CSAGNLVSGGEQYF. Here the CDR3 DNA reads TGCAGTGCTGGCAACCTGGTAAGCGGAGGCGAGCAGTACTTC.